The 20 T cell receptor beta chains given below trace back to one sample, sequenced in a study of T-cell reconstitution after alpha-beta-depleted transplantation in children. Unique molecular identifiers were built into the TCRbeta library. TCRdb re-called the PCR reads through MiXCR, storing one row per CDR3 protein. The sample holds about 980,000 distinct CDR3 sequences, about 26% seen once. Sequenced here: PBMCs, mostly from graft donor cells, sampled 360 days after TCRalphabeta/CD19-depleted stem cell transplant. Receptors were obtained from a boy in the first two years of life who had a stem cell transplant for SCID, so the T cells may come from the graft donor.

This clonotype was seen a handful of times. The rearrangement joins TRBV20-1 to TRBJ2-1, with D possibly matching TRBD2 (6 bases). The CDR3 runs to 13 residues. Looked up from germline, CDR1 is DFQATT and CDR2 is SNEGSKA (reference sequence). V lost 3 bases and J 7 bases, leaving 13 bases between the germline ends. The CDR3 protein is CSASGGPLNEQFF. DNA for the CDR3: TGCAGTGCTAGCGGGGGACCGTTAAATGAGCAGTTCTTC.

This rearrangement joins TRBV4-1 to TRBJ2-5; TRBD2 matches at 10 bases. J was trimmed by 1 base and V by 3 bases; bases with no gene match: 5. The germline V gene has CDR1 MGHRA and CDR2 YSYEKL. The CDR3 has 16 residues. CDR3: CASSHWIAGGQETQYF. CDR3 in DNA: TGCGCCAGCAGCCATTGGATAGCGGGGGGCCAAGAGACCCAGTACTTC.

This clonotype has only a few counts. The chain uses TRBV4-1 and TRBJ1-3, with D possibly being TRBD1 (6 bases). Germline lookup yields CDR1 MGHRA and CDR2 YSYEKL. The V gene lost 1 base and the J gene lost 3 bases, with 25 bases spanning the gap. The CDR3 is 20 amino acids. The CDR3 DNA sequence: TGCGCCAGCAGCCAAGGGCCCGCCGGGACAAGTCAAGTCCTTGGAAACACCATATATTTT. This translates into CASSQGPAGTSQVLGNTIYF.

V and J are TRBV11-1 and TRBJ2-3; TRBD1 might be the D (8 bases). Trimming took 5 bases from V and 4 from J, leaving 22 bases between them. Germline V gene data show CDR1 as SGHAT and CDR2 as FQDESV (reference sequence). The length of the CDR3 is 17 residues. The CDR3, as DNA: TGTGCCAGCAGCCCACAGGGGGGGCTAGCGGTTGCAGATACGCAGTATTTT. It is translated as CASSPQGGLAVADTQYF.

This clonotype was counted a few times. The chain carries TRBV6-5 and TRBJ2-1; D gene ambiguous. V lost 6 bases, J lost 2 bases, and 14 bases lay in between. This CDR3 spans 15 amino acids. The germline gives CDR1 MNHEY, CDR2 SVGAGI. The CDR3, as DNA: TGTGCCAGCAGCAGCCCCCTAGAGACCTACAATGAGCAGTTCTTC. Amino acid sequence: CASSSPLETYNEQFF.

This clonotype was counted a single time. V gene TRBV12-3 or TRBV12-4 combines with J gene TRBJ1-3; the D gene is possibly TRBD1 (6 bases). CDR3 length: 16 residues. V gave up 4 bases and J gave up 2 bases, with 15 bases separating them. DNA for the CDR3: TGTGCCAGCAGTTCAAGGGGCAGGGGAGCTGGAAACACCATATATTTT. The encoded protein is CASSSRGRGAGNTIYF.

In this sample, this clonotype turned up a few times. The CDR3 DNA reads TGCGCCAGCAGCCAAGGTTGGAGGTACAATGAGCAGTTCTTC. As protein: CASSQGWRYNEQFF. The genes are TRBV4-3 and TRBJ2-1; D perhaps matches TRBD2 (5 bases). With 1 base removed from V and 4 bases from J, the gap between germline ends came to 8 bases. In germline, CDR1 is LGHNA, CDR2 YSLEER. The CDR3 is 14 amino acids.

The J gene is TRBJ2-2, the V gene TRBV29-1; 10 bases agree with TRBD2. The CDR3 extends over 16 amino acids. Germline-derived CDR1 and CDR2 are SQVTM and ANQGSEA. Trimming removed 6 bases from V and 3 bases from J; junction bases left unmatched: 10. The CDR3 DNA reads as TGCAGCGTCTTAGCGGGGGGCAGGGGGTACACCGGGGAGCTGTTTTTT. Its translation is CSVLAGGRGYTGELFF.

This clonotype was seen more than once but under ten times. This chain links TRBV20-1 with TRBJ2-7, with D possibly being TRBD1 or TRBD2 (6 bases each). CDR1 DFQATT and CDR2 SNEGSKA come from the germline V gene (reference sequence). V gave up 5 bases and J gave up 2 bases, with 22 bases separating them. The CDR3 is 16 amino acids. DNA of the CDR3: TGCAGTGCTCTCACCCCTTGGGGGGCTATTCCCTACGAGCAGTACTTC. As protein: CSALTPWGAIPYEQYF.

The chain combines TRBV4-2 with TRBJ2-7, with a tentative D call TRBD1 (5 bases). CDR1 LGHNA and CDR2 YNFKEQ come from the germline V gene. The CDR3 covers 17 residues. V was shortened by 4 bases and J by 0 bases, with 19 bases between the two germline ends. CDR3 protein: CASSPDLGRALSYEQYF. CDR3 nucleotide sequence: TGTGCCAGCAGCCCGGATCTTGGCAGGGCCCTCTCCTACGAGCAGTACTTC.

V gene TRBV11-2 combines with J gene TRBJ2-1; 9 nucleotides align to TRBD2. CDR1 is SGHAT and CDR2 is FQNNGV in the germline V gene. V lost 0 bases, J lost 9 bases, and 6 bases stayed unmatched. The CDR3 has 15 amino acids. CDR3 sequence: CASSLEAGGRGEQFF. CDR3 coding DNA: TGTGCCAGCAGCTTAGAAGCGGGGGGCAGGGGTGAGCAGTTCTTC.

The V call is TRBV12-3 or TRBV12-4, the J call TRBJ2-4; D unresolved. With 2 bases removed from V and 3 bases from J, the gap between germline ends came to 8 bases. This CDR3 contains 14 residues. The CDR3 spells CASSLLGRKNIQYF. CDR3 coding DNA: TGTGCCAGCAGTTTATTAGGGCGCAAAAACATTCAGTACTTC.

This clonotype was detected a few times. The rearrangement uses TRBV7-2 and TRBJ2-3; 9 bases are a match to TRBD2. The length of the CDR3 is 17 residues. J lost 2 bases, V lost 1 base, and 7 bases had no gene match. Per germline, CDR1 SGHTA and CDR2 FQGNSA. CDR3 loop: CASSLGASGEPTDTQYF. The DNA for the CDR3 is TGTGCCAGCAGCTTAGGGGCTAGCGGGGAACCCACAGATACGCAGTATTTT.

The chain combines TRBV7-8 with TRBJ1-1; D not certain. Trimming left V 6 bases short and J 4 bases short, with 21 bases between. The CDR3 covers 16 residues. Germline loops: CDR1 SGHVS, CDR2 FQNEAQ. The CDR3 region has the DNA TGTGCCAGCAGTCAACAACCGGGTCGGGGAAGCACTGAAGCTTTCTTT. It codes for CASSQQPGRGSTEAFF. The full variable domain, its missing parts supplied by reference TRBV7-8 and TRBJ1-1, is GAGVSQSPRYKVAKRGQDVALRCDPISGHVSLFWYQQALGQGPEFLTYFQNEAQLDKSGLPSDRFFAERPEGSVSTLKIQRTQQEDSAVYLCASSQQPGRGSTEAFFGQGTRLTVV.

This clonotype was observed a few times. The chain joins TRBV5-1 to TRBJ2-2; tentative D call: TRBD1 (7 bases). V was shortened by 0 bases and J by 0 bases, with 21 bases between the two germline ends. In germline, CDR1 is SGHRS, CDR2 YFSETQ. This CDR3 contains 20 residues. In DNA form, the CDR3 reads TGCGCCAGCAGCTTGGCCAAGGCCCAGGGCAGGGGGGCGAACACCGGGGAGCTGTTTTTT. This sequence encodes CASSLAKAQGRGANTGELFF.

This clonotype was observed a handful of times. The rearrangement uses TRBV28 and TRBJ1-1, with D tentatively TRBD1 (6 bases). The CDR3 spans 15 residues. In germline, CDR1 is MDHEN, CDR2 SYDVKM. The germline V and J ends were trimmed by 5 bases and 3 bases, with 16 bases remaining between them. The CDR3 here is CASSPHRAGHTEAFF. As DNA, the CDR3 is TGTGCCAGCAGTCCCCACAGGGCGGGGCACACTGAAGCTTTCTTT.

This clonotype was counted between two and nine times. This sequence joins TRBV29-1 and TRBJ1-5, with 8 nucleotides matching TRBD1. Germline V gives CDR1 SQVTM, CDR2 ANQGSEA. Unmatched junction bases numbered 6, after V lost 5 bases and J lost 6 bases. This CDR3 region has 13 residues. Written as DNA, the CDR3 is TGCAGCGTTCGGACAGGGTATAGTCAGCCCCAGCATTTT. Protein: CSVRTGYSQPQHF.

This chain links TRBV14 with TRBJ2-7, with a weak D call TRBD1 (6 bases). The germline V gene encodes CDR1 SGHDN and CDR2 FVKESK. There are 17 residues in the CDR3. Trimming pared 5 bases from V and 0 bases from J, leaving 20 bases between. The DNA for the CDR3 is TGTGCCAGCAGCTACCTTCCCAGGGGAGTGAGCTCCTACGAGCAGTACTTC. Amino acid sequence: CASSYLPRGVSSYEQYF.

The chain has TRBV29-1 and TRBJ2-5; the match to TRBD2 covers 7 bases. Germline lookup yields CDR1 SQVTM and CDR2 ANQGSEA. The junction had 17 bases not matched to a gene; V was cut back by 0 bases and J by 1 base. CDR3 length: 19 residues. CDR3 in DNA: TGCAGCGTTGAAGACCGTGGGGAGGGGATAATAATTCGCCAAGAGACCCAGTACTTC. It codes for CSVEDRGEGIIIRQETQYF.

In its sample, this clonotype was seen a few times. The J gene is TRBJ2-5, the V gene TRBV20-1; 9 positions agree with TRBD2. Trimming at V came to 7 bases and at J to 1 base, leaving 10 bases not matched to a gene. Germline-derived CDR1 and CDR2 are DFQATT and SNEGSKA (reference sequence). The CDR3 is made up of 15 amino acids. In DNA form, the CDR3 reads TGCAGTGTTAGGGGAGCGGGGGGACCCCAAGAGACCCAGTACTTC. Its protein product is CSVRGAGGPQETQYF.